The source of this T cell receptor beta chain is a study of beta chain features in type 1 diabetes. Investigators reverse transcribed all isolated RNA, so they sequenced expressed TCRB transcripts. Method: immunoSEQ multiplex PCR; TCRdb's copy keeps in-frame clones and lacks some. The table lists approximately 250,000 clones, roughly 11% of them singletons. Study observations and caveats: The study notes PCR might favor shorter templates equally in patients and controls. Type 1 diabetes patients had TCRB CDR3s that were shorter (moderately but significantly so) in all four CD4+ subsets.

The table lists this clone with a few counts. Its matching antigen is unknown. The length of the CDR3 is 12 residues. Germline CDR1 is MNHEY and CDR2 is SVGAGI. V was clipped by 8 bases and J by 10 bases, with 12 bases between them. The TCR sequence derives from a man aged 25-45 years with type 1 diabetes. The genes are TRBV6-5 and TRBJ1-6; possibly TRBD1 for D (6 bases). The sequenced sample was naive CD4+ T cells from blood. This chain's CDR3 is CASGQLESPLHF. DNA of the CDR3: TGTGCCAGCGGACAGTTAGAGTCACCCCTCCACTTT.